A single sample gave rise to the 29 T cell receptor beta chains below, sequenced in a study of blood T cells in healthy people across ages. PCR was performed a second time for about 7 to 12 cycles using a sample-barcoded 5' primer and a J-beta primer mix. TCRdb passed the 5' RACE reads through MiXCR, listing each CDR3 protein once. The sample carries approximately 800,000 distinct CDR3 sequences, 20% to 30% recorded once. These same records also appear under a second study, on T cells of mothers and their children.

The sample was blood. These receptors were taken from a boy aged 5 to 17 in good health.

The DNA for the CDR3 is TGTGCCACCAGCAGAGGGGGGCAGGGAAAGTTTGGTGAGCAGTTCTTC. Protein product: CATSRGGQGKFGEQFF. The rearrangement joins TRBV15 to TRBJ2-5; tentative D call: TRBD1 (6 bases). Gene TRBJ2-1 matches the end of the DNA better, so the J call may be wrong. The germline V gene encodes CDR1 LNHNV and CDR2 YYDKDF (reference sequence). The CDR3 contains 16 residues.

The chain joins TRBV7-2 to TRBJ2-5; 9 bases align to TRBD2. The V gene's germline CDR1 is SGHTA and CDR2 FQGNSA. J lost 5 bases, V lost 7 bases, and 11 bases had no gene match. The CDR3 length is 15 residues. CDR3 coding DNA: TGTGCCAGCACCGCGAGACTAGCGGCCCGGGAGACCCAGTACTTC. Translating gives CASTARLAARETQYF.

This clonotype appeared a few times. The J gene is TRBJ2-5, the V gene TRBV18; D is uncertain. V lost 3 bases to trimming and J lost 1 base, with 6 bases between them. The V gene's germline CDR1 is KGHSH and CDR2 LQKENI. The CDR3 extends over 13 amino acids. The CDR3 nucleotides are TGTGCCAGCTCACCGAGTCGCCAAGAGACCCAGTACTTC. It codes for CASSPSRQETQYF.

The rearrangement joins TRBV20-1 to TRBJ2-3; tentative D call: TRBD2 (5 bases). The CDR3 has 14 amino acids. The germline V gene encodes CDR1 DFQATT and CDR2 SNEGSKA (reference sequence). V was clipped by 6 bases and J by 0 bases, with 13 bases between them. This CDR3 is CSAPAQRSTDTQYF. The DNA for the CDR3 is TGCAGTGCCCCTGCCCAGCGGAGCACAGATACGCAGTATTTT.

This clonotype was counted only a few times. The rearrangement joins TRBV14 to TRBJ1-4; D ambiguous. Trimming removed 4 bases at V and 7 bases at J, with 13 bases between. This CDR3 comprises 14 residues. Germline CDR1 reads SGHDN; CDR2 reads FVKESK. The CDR3: CASSPTSRGEKLFF. The CDR3 nucleotides are TGTGCCAGCAGCCCGACGTCACGGGGTGAAAAACTGTTTTTT.

The chain combines TRBV6-1 with TRBJ2-6; possible D gene TRBD1, 5 bases. This CDR3 comprises 19 residues. Germline values: CDR1 MNHNS, CDR2 SASEGT. V was shortened by 0 bases and J by 1 base, with 16 bases between the two germline ends. The CDR3 protein is CASSEARRRGSSGANVLTF. The DNA of the CDR3 is TGTGCCAGCAGTGAAGCGCGACGAAGGGGATCATCTGGGGCCAACGTCCTGACTTTC.

Notes on this clonotype: The junction and the germline gene differ at one end; a read error may be behind it. The chain links TRBV27 to TRBJ1-6; 7 bases match TRBD1. CDR1 and CDR2 from the germline V gene are MNHEY and SMNVEV (reference sequence). The CDR3 loop spans 15 amino acids. CDR3 region: CASSSAGTVNSSLHF. The CDR3 DNA is TGTGCCAGCAGTTCCGCCGGGACAGTTAATTCATCCCTCCACTTT.

There are a few counts of this clonotype. The V gene is TRBV7-3, the J gene TRBJ2-3, with D possibly being TRBD1 or TRBD2 (6 bases each). From germline, CDR1 is SGHTA and CDR2 FQGTGA. V was trimmed by 4 bases and J by 4 bases, leaving 12 bases between them. The CDR3 extends over 14 amino acids. The CDR3 protein is CASSWRDKSDTQYF. CDR3 nucleotides: TGTGCCAGCAGCTGGAGGGACAAATCAGATACGCAGTATTTT.

This clonotype was counted only a few times. The chain recombines TRBV5-1 with TRBJ2-3, with 9 bases lining up with TRBD2. This CDR3 has 17 amino acids. The J segment lost 2 bases and the V segment lost 4 bases, leaving 11 bases of the junction unmatched. The germline CDR1 and CDR2 sequences are SGHRS and YFSETQ. The CDR3 is CASSPGKRGDYTDTQYF. CDR3 sequence (DNA): TGCGCCAGCAGCCCGGGTAAGCGGGGGGACTACACAGATACGCAGTATTTT.

The genes are TRBV12-3 or TRBV12-4 and TRBJ2-5; the D gene could be TRBD1 or TRBD2 (5 bases each). The V gene lost 1 base and the J gene lost 5 bases, with 14 bases spanning the gap. The CDR3 sequence is 15 residues long. CDR3 DNA: TGTGCCAGCAGTTTAGTTGGGACCTTGGGGGAGACCCAGTACTTC. Protein sequence: CASSLVGTLGETQYF.

This clonotype showed up many times. The V call is TRBV6-4, the J call TRBJ2-3; weak D call: TRBD2 (5 bases). There are 14 residues in the CDR3. The V and J ends lost 3 bases and 2 bases respectively, with 9 bases between them. Per germline, CDR1 MRHNA and CDR2 SNTAGT. This CDR3 reads CASSELADTDTQYF. DNA for the CDR3: TGTGCCAGCAGTGAGCTAGCCGACACAGATACGCAGTATTTT.

The chain links TRBV5-1 to TRBJ2-7; the match to TRBD2 covers 13 bases. The CDR3 length is 15 residues. Germline trimming cut 1 base from V and 5 bases from J; bases unmatched to any gene: 3. CDR1 SGHRS and CDR2 YFSETQ come from the germline V gene. CDR3 sequence: CASSLRGTSGDEQYF. CDR3 nucleotide sequence: TGCGCCAGCAGCTTGAGGGGGACTAGCGGGGACGAGCAGTACTTC.

This chain connects TRBV5-1 to TRBJ2-2, with D tentatively TRBD1 (5 bases). The CDR3 has 15 amino acids. The V and J ends lost 5 bases and 2 bases respectively, with 13 bases between them. Germline CDR1 SGHRS, CDR2 YFSETQ. The CDR3 loop reads CASSRQNANTGELFF. The CDR3 DNA is TGCGCCAGCAGTCGACAGAACGCAAACACCGGGGAGCTGTTTTTT.

J is TRBJ2-2 and V is TRBV2; maybe TRBD2 (6 bases). The germline CDR1 and CDR2 sequences are SNHLY and FYNNEI. CDR3 size: 15 residues. Trimming removed 6 bases at V and 0 bases at J, with 11 bases between. CDR3 protein: CASRREVSNTGELFF. The DNA for the CDR3 is TGTGCCAGCAGGAGGGAGGTCTCGAACACCGGGGAGCTGTTTTTT.

This clonotype occurred a few times. The gene calls are TRBV5-5 and TRBJ2-1, with D possibly being TRBD1 (6 bases). Germline V CDR1 and CDR2: SGHKS, YYEKEE (reference sequence). The CDR3 extends over 16 amino acids. With 2 bases removed from V and 6 bases from J, the gap between germline ends came to 18 bases. The CDR3 DNA sequence: TGTGCCAGCAGCTTAGCCGGGACACGGACCGTCAATGAGCAGTTCTTC. Translation: CASSLAGTRTVNEQFF.

This sequence joins TRBV10-3 and TRBJ2-1; tentatively, D is TRBD2 (6 bases). CDR3 size: 13 residues. V lost 0 bases and J lost 10, with 10 bases in between. Germline CDR1 is ENHRY and CDR2 is SYGVKD. The CDR3 is CAISESKREEQFF. CDR3 bases: TGTGCCATCAGTGAGTCGAAACGGGAGGAGCAGTTCTTC.

The J gene is TRBJ2-2, the V gene TRBV6-6; D not resolved. V lost 8 bases to trimming and J lost 3 bases, with 16 bases between them. CDR3 length: 15 residues. The V gene's germline CDR1 is MNHNY and CDR2 SVGAGI (reference sequence). The CDR3 sequence: CASGPKVPHTGELFF. CDR3 coding DNA: TGTGCCAGCGGCCCAAAGGTTCCGCACACCGGGGAGCTGTTTTTT.

In its sample, this clonotype was seen a few times. The rearrangement uses TRBV19 and TRBJ1-1; D call uncertain. The CDR3 loop spans 13 amino acids. The germline V gene encodes CDR1 LNHDA and CDR2 SQIVND (reference sequence). The V gene lost 3 bases and the J gene lost 1 base, with 6 bases spanning the gap. The CDR3 nucleotides read TGTGCCAGTAGTATGGGCAGGAACACTGAAGCTTTCTTT. As protein: CASSMGRNTEAFF.

V and J are TRBV13 and TRBJ1-4, with D possibly matching TRBD1 (5 bases). The germline V gene encodes CDR1 PRHDT and CDR2 FYEKMQ (reference sequence). The V end was cut by 2 bases, the J end by 7 bases, with 14 bases between. This CDR3 contains 15 residues. The CDR3 is CASSLYTGPGEKLFF. CDR3 DNA sequence: TGTGCCAGCAGCTTATATACGGGGCCAGGTGAAAAACTGTTTTTT.

The CDR3 DNA sequence: TGTGCCAGCAGCTTGACGAGCTCGGCTGAAGCTTTCTTT. Protein: CASSLTSSAEAFF. This sequence joins TRBV7-9 and TRBJ1-1; D is unclear. The length of the CDR3 is 13 residues. CDR1 is SEHNR and CDR2 is FQNEAQ in the germline V gene (reference sequence). V lost 3 bases to trimming and J lost 6 bases, with 11 bases between them. Combining the CDR3 with reference TRBV7-9 and TRBJ1-1 gives the whole variable domain DTGVSQNPRHKITKRGQNVTFRCDPISEHNRLYWYRQTLGQGPEFLTYFQNEAQLEKSRLLSDRFSAERPKGSFSTLEIQRTEQGDSAMYLCASSLTSSAEAFFGQGTRLTVV.

This clonotype was observed a handful of times. The chain uses TRBV6-2 or TRBV6-3 and TRBJ2-4; 7 nucleotides agree with TRBD1. J gave up 6 bases and V 7 bases, and 6 bases lay outside the gene matches. CDR1 is MNHEY and CDR2 is SVGEGT in the germline V gene. This CDR3 contains 13 residues. The CDR3 spells CASTTRQGNIQYF. The CDR3 nucleotides are TGTGCCAGCACCACGAGACAGGGAAACATTCAGTACTTC.

This clonotype occurred a few times. The chain links TRBV2 to TRBJ2-6; D is ambiguous. CDR3 length: 15 amino acids. Deletions cut 5 bases from V and 0 bases from J, with 8 bases between. The V gene's germline CDR1 is SNHLY and CDR2 FYNNEI. The CDR3 loop is CASSPYNSGANVLTF. The CDR3 DNA follows: TGTGCCAGCAGTCCTTATAACTCTGGGGCCAACGTCCTGACTTTC.

This sequence joins TRBV12-3 or TRBV12-4 and TRBJ2-2; D perhaps matches TRBD1 (5 bases). The CDR3 length is 17 residues. Deletions cut 4 bases from V and 4 bases from J, with 19 bases between. CDR3 region: CASSSTSWTRLTGELFF. The CDR3 nucleotides are TGTGCCAGCAGTTCAACCTCCTGGACACGCCTCACCGGGGAGCTGTTTTTT.

This clonotype has a handful of counts. The J gene is TRBJ2-1, the V gene TRBV6-1; 7 bases match TRBD1. This CDR3 is 16 amino acids long. Germline assignment: CDR1 MNHNS and CDR2 SASEGT. Unmatched junction bases numbered 8, after V lost 6 bases and J lost 0 bases. In DNA, the CDR3 is TGTGCCAGCAGCCCTATGTGGGACAGCTCCTACAATGAGCAGTTCTTC. This sequence encodes CASSPMWDSSYNEQFF.

There are many counts of this clonotype. This rearrangement joins TRBV7-8 to TRBJ2-1, with 8 bases lining up with TRBD2. The germline gives CDR1 SGHVS, CDR2 FQNEAQ. The CDR3 sequence is 17 residues long. With 8 bases clipped from V and 1 base from J, the junction kept 13 bases outside the gene matches. CDR3 nucleotide sequence: TGTGCCAGCGGCCCCAGCGCGGGGGGTGGATCCTACAATGAGCAGTTCTTC. Protein sequence: CASGPSAGGGSYNEQFF. Filled out from reference TRBV7-8 and TRBJ2-1, the complete variable domain reads GAGVSQSPRYKVAKRGQDVALRCDPISGHVSLFWYQQALGQGPEFLTYFQNEAQLDKSGLPSDRFFAERPEGSVSTLKIQRTQQEDSAVYLCASGPSAGGGSYNEQFFGPGTRLTVL.

V gene TRBV13 combines with J gene TRBJ2-2; TRBD2 agrees at 7 bases. The V and J ends lost 1 base and 2 bases, in that order; junction bases with no gene match: 22. CDR3 length equals 22 residues. Germline V gene data show CDR1 as PRHDT and CDR2 as FYEKMQ (reference sequence). The CDR3 loop is CASSLEGPTLLARGANTGELFF. DNA for the CDR3: TGTGCCAGCAGCTTAGAGGGACCGACTTTACTAGCGAGAGGGGCCAACACCGGGGAGCTGTTTTTT.

This clonotype was detected a few times. This sequence joins TRBV7-2 and TRBJ2-3; D unclear. This CDR3 region has 16 residues. CDR1 SGHTA and CDR2 FQGNSA come from the germline V gene. V lost 1 base and J 6 bases, leaving 17 bases between the germline ends. The CDR3 DNA is TGTGCCAGCAGCTTAGGCCGGGTTTTTTCGAGGGATACGCAGTATTTT. It specifies CASSLGRVFSRDTQYF. The whole variable domain, filled in from reference TRBV7-2 and TRBJ2-3, reads GAGVSQSPSNKVTEKGKDVELRCDPISGHTALYWYRQSLGQGLEFLIYFQGNSAPDKSGLPSDRFSAERTGGSVSTLTIQRTQQEDSAVYLCASSLGRVFSRDTQYFGPGTRLTVL.

The J gene is TRBJ2-1, the V gene TRBV10-3, with 7 bases matching TRBD1. Looked up from germline, CDR1 is ENHRY and CDR2 is SYGVKD. V gave up 0 bases and J gave up 0 bases; unmatched junction bases: 5. The CDR3 runs to 17 residues. CDR3 bases: TGTGCCATCAGTGAGTCGAAACAGGGGAGCTCCTACAATGAGCAGTTCTTC. This sequence encodes CAISESKQGSSYNEQFF.

This clonotype was picked up a small number of times. The chain employs TRBV20-1 and TRBJ2-5; 9 bases fit TRBD2. This CDR3 has 15 amino acids. J was trimmed by 1 base and V by 3 bases; bases with no gene match: 6. Germline V gene data show CDR1 as DFQATT and CDR2 as SNEGSKA (reference sequence). CDR3 nucleotide sequence: TGCAGTGCTAGGCCTAGCGGGGACCTCCAAGAGACCCAGTACTTC. Amino acids: CSARPSGDLQETQYF.